A single sample gave rise to the 9 T cell receptor beta chains below, sequenced in a study of regulatory T cells in long-lasting Graves disease. Arm-PCR of CDR3 regions and iRepertoire HTBI primers were used to build TCR beta libraries. TCRdb independently ran MiXCR on the multiplex PCR reads; one entry per CDR3 protein. In the table there are roughly 400,000 distinct CDR3 sequences, over 20% of which are singletons. Time point described: persistent/refractory GD, antithyroid drugs over 5 years with positive TRAb. There was RNA extracted from PBMCs, and the TCR library was made from it. The material was peripheral blood mononuclear cells (PBMCs), obtained when the disease was refractory, from a patient treated with antithyroid drugs. The receptors originated from a female donor with Graves disease.

Only a few counts were recorded for this clonotype. The rearrangement uses TRBV15 and TRBJ2-7; 8 nucleotides align to TRBD1. V shed 4 bases, J shed 3 bases, and the junction held 5 bases outside the gene matches. Germline V gene data show CDR1 as LNHNV and CDR2 as YYDKDF (reference sequence). The CDR3 loop spans 14 amino acids. The CDR3 nucleotides are TGTGCCACCAGCACTGGGACAGGCCTCTACGAGCAGTACTTC. Its translation is CATSTGTGLYEQYF. Combining the CDR3 with reference TRBV15 and TRBJ2-7 gives the whole variable domain DAMVIQNPRYQVTQFGKPVTLSCSQTLNHNVMYWYQQKSSQAPKLLFHYYDKDFNNEADTPDNFQSRRPNTSFCFLDIRSPGLGDTAMYLCATSTGTGLYEQYFGPGTRLTVT.

About this clonotype itself: A clone one base away is much larger, so this may be a read error. The chain recombines TRBV18 with TRBJ1-1; no reliable D call. CDR1 and CDR2 from the germline V gene are KGHSH and LQKENI. The length of the CDR3 is 12 residues. Trimming took 4 bases from V and 6 from J, leaving 9 bases between them. The CDR3 sequence: CASSRQRSEAFF. DNA of the CDR3: TGTGCCAGCTCACGACAAAGGTCTGAAGCTTTCTTT.

The sample holds many counts of this clonotype. The chain carries TRBV30 and TRBJ2-1; 10 bases are shared with TRBD2. CDR1 and CDR2 (germline): GTSNPN, SVGIG (reference sequence). The CDR3 length is 15 residues. V was pared by 4 bases and J by 2 bases, with 5 bases of the junction left unmatched. The CDR3 coding sequence is TGTGCCTGGACCGGACTAGCGGACGCCTACAATGAGCAGTTCTTC. Encoded protein: CAWTGLADAYNEQFF.

The CDR3 loop is CASSSGEETQYF. The CDR3 region has the DNA TGTGCCAGCAGTTCTGGGGAGGAGACCCAGTACTTC. The chain uses TRBV12-3 or TRBV12-4 and TRBJ2-5, with a possible D match to TRBD2 (5 bases). Trimming stripped 4 bases from V and 5 bases from J, with 8 bases between. This CDR3 region has 12 residues.

The chain is built from TRBV28 and TRBJ2-1; 9 bases match TRBD1. Germline V gene data show CDR1 as MDHEN and CDR2 as SYDVKM. The J segment lost 6 bases and the V segment lost 4 bases, leaving 13 bases of the junction unmatched. This CDR3 has 17 residues. The CDR3 region is CASSSSGTGSSGNEQFF. CDR3 DNA: TGTGCCAGCAGTTCCTCCGGGACAGGGTCCAGTGGCAATGAGCAGTTCTTC. Full variable domain (missing parts from reference TRBV28 and TRBJ2-1): DVKVTQSSRYLVKRTGEKVFLECVQDMDHENMFWYRQDPGLGLRLIYFSYDVKMKEKGDIPEGYSVSREKKERFSLILESASTNQTSMYLCASSSSGTGSSGNEQFFGPGTRLTVL.

This clonotype was counted at least ten times. V gene TRBV28 combines with J gene TRBJ1-1; D call uncertain. This CDR3 has 13 residues. The germline V and J ends were trimmed by 4 bases and 5 bases, with 11 bases remaining between them. Germline V gene data show CDR1 as MDHEN and CDR2 as SYDVKM. CDR3 in amino acids: CASSWGGGTEAFF. The CDR3 DNA is TGTGCCAGCAGTTGGGGAGGCGGGACTGAAGCTTTCTTT.

V and J are TRBV6-1 and TRBJ2-4, with unresolved D. Trimming removed 7 bases from V and 0 bases from J, with 13 bases in between. Germline CDR1 and CDR2: MNHNS and SASEGT. CDR3 length: 15 amino acids. The CDR3, as DNA: TGTGCCAGCAACTTCGGACCAGAAGCCAAAAACATTCAGTACTTC. This encodes CASNFGPEAKNIQYF.

This clonotype was observed many times. The V gene is TRBV18, the J gene TRBJ2-7; D may be TRBD2 (6 bases). The CDR3 covers 13 residues. Germline values: CDR1 KGHSH, CDR2 LQKENI. Trimming took 5 bases from V and 7 from J, leaving 15 bases between them. The CDR3 sequence: CASSIRTGREQYF. The DNA of the CDR3 is TGTGCCAGCTCAATACGGACTGGGAGGGAGCAGTACTTC.

At least ten counts were recorded for this clonotype. V is TRBV7-8 and J is TRBJ2-2; 8 bases match TRBD1. CDR1 and CDR2 (germline): SGHVS, FQNEAQ. The CDR3 sequence is 16 residues long. The ends lost 5 bases at V and 4 bases at J; junction bases unmatched: 9. As DNA, the CDR3 is TGTGCCAGCAGCATGAGGACAGGGAGGAGCACCGGGGAGCTGTTTTTT. Its translation is CASSMRTGRSTGELFF.